The 6 T cell receptor beta chains below all came from one sample that was sequenced in a study of T cell changes during pregnancy in multiple sclerosis. Some clones are missing from TCRdb's copy, which holds only in-frame ones; the method was immunoSEQ multiplex PCR. Here the sample spans over 60,000 clones, roughly nine tenths being singletons. Material: peripheral blood, obtained in the first trimester of pregnancy. These receptors came from a female donor with multiple sclerosis, enrolled in a pregnancy study.

This sequence joins TRBV18 and TRBJ2-2; 9 nucleotides agree with TRBD1. Trimming removed 0 bases from V and 6 bases from J; junction bases left unmatched: 5. This CDR3 spans 16 amino acids. The V gene's germline CDR1 is KGHSH and CDR2 LQKENI. CDR3: CASSPPGTGMAGELFF. Written as DNA, the CDR3 is TGTGCCAGCTCACCACCGGGGACAGGGATGGCCGGGGAGCTGTTTTTT. Complete variable domain (other parts from reference TRBV18 and TRBJ2-2): NAGVMQNPRHLVRRRGQEARLRCSPMKGHSHVYWYRQLPEEGLKFMVYLQKENIIDESGMPKERFSAEFPKEGPSILRIQQVVRGDSAAYFCASSPPGTGMAGELFFGEGSRLTVL.

This chain joins TRBV2 and TRBJ1-2; maybe TRBD1 (5 bases). Trimming took 7 bases from V and 4 from J, leaving 16 bases between them. Germline V CDR1 and CDR2: SNHLY, FYNNEI. The CDR3 runs to 14 residues. The CDR3 here is CASIEMGGTYGYTF. The DNA for the CDR3 is TGTGCCAGCATCGAAATGGGGGGTACCTATGGCTACACCTTC.

The table lists this clone with a count of one. The chain employs TRBV7-6 and TRBJ2-7; the D gene is possibly TRBD2 (5 bases). The length of the CDR3 is 17 residues. V gave up 2 bases and J gave up 2 bases, with 19 bases separating them. Germline V gene lookup returns CDR1 SGHVS and CDR2 FNYEAQ. CDR3 residues: CASSLNSGSGRTYEQYF. The CDR3 coding sequence is TGTGCCAGCAGCTTAAACTCGGGATCCGGACGGACCTACGAGCAGTACTTC.

The gene calls are TRBV5-1 and TRBJ2-1; 11 positions agree with TRBD2. This CDR3 contains 15 residues. CDR1 and CDR2 from the germline V gene are SGHRS and YFSETQ. Trimming at V came to 4 bases and at J to 5 bases, leaving 5 bases not matched to a gene. CDR3 sequence reads: CASSKLAGDDNEQFF. CDR3 nucleotide sequence: TGCGCCAGCAGCAAACTAGCGGGAGACGACAATGAGCAGTTCTTC.

The chain joins TRBV6-5 to TRBJ2-5; tentatively, D is TRBD1 (5 bases). Trimming pared 7 bases from V and 5 bases from J, leaving 17 bases between. Germline loops: CDR1 MNHEY, CDR2 SVGAGI. This CDR3 has 14 residues. CDR3 nucleotide sequence: TGTGCCAGCACCTCGGACCTGAAGGGGGAGACCCAGTACTTC. It codes for CASTSDLKGETQYF.

The rearrangement joins TRBV27 to TRBJ2-3; a weak D match, TRBD2 (6 bases). Deletions cut 7 bases from V and 0 bases from J, with 26 bases between. The V gene's germline CDR1 is MNHEY and CDR2 SMNVEV (reference sequence). The CDR3 runs to 19 residues. The CDR3 DNA follows: TGTGCCAGCAAACAAGCGGGCCTTATCCCGTCTTCTAGCACAGATACGCAGTATTTT. This gives the protein CASKQAGLIPSSSTDTQYF.